The 14 T cell receptor beta chains below were found in one sample sequenced in a study of shared clonotypes between healthy human individuals. Sequencing used immunoSEQ multiplex PCR; TCRdb keeps in-frame clones, though not all of them. The sample carries more than 1,200,000 clones, 98% recorded once. What was sequenced was naive CD4+ T cells sorted from blood. Sample subset: CD45RA+ positively selected. The source is a man younger than 45 in good health.

With regard to this clone: A read error may account for a junction end that differs from germline. The same CDR3 can be traced to other DNA sequences in this sample. This chain joins TRBV7-7 and TRBJ1-1, with unresolved D. CDR3 length: 13 amino acids. Germline values: CDR1 SSHAT, CDR2 FNYEAQ (reference sequence). CDR3 sequence: CASSLSENTEAFF. CDR3 DNA sequence: TGTGCTAGCAGCTTGTCGGAGAACACTGAAGCTTTCTTT.

The rearrangement links TRBV6-5 to TRBJ1-1; tentative D call: TRBD1 (5 bases). V lost 0 bases to trimming and J lost 11 bases, with 16 bases between them. CDR1 and CDR2 from the germline V gene are MNHEY and SVGAGI. The CDR3 sequence is 14 residues long. In DNA form, the CDR3 reads TGTGCCAGCAGTTACTCCCCCAGCGAAAACAGGGCTTTCTTT. It translates to CASSYSPSENRAFF.

The genes are TRBV5-1 and TRBJ2-5; 7 bases fit TRBD1. CDR1 is SGHRS, CDR2 YFSETQ, per germline. This CDR3 has 12 amino acids. V lost 4 bases and J lost 4; bases outside the gene matches: 1. The CDR3 DNA is TGCGCCAGCAGCCGACAGGGAGAGACCCAGTACTTC. This translates into CASSRQGETQYF.

The V gene is TRBV5-1, the J gene TRBJ2-3; possible D gene TRBD2, 5 bases. The V gene lost 4 bases and the J gene lost 2 bases, with 20 bases spanning the gap. The germline V gene has CDR1 SGHRS and CDR2 YFSETQ. This CDR3 has 17 residues. The CDR3 loop reads CASSAIPQRKITDTQYF. In DNA, the CDR3 is TGCGCCAGCAGCGCCATTCCCCAGCGGAAGATCACAGATACGCAGTATTTT.

J is TRBJ1-5 and V is TRBV9; perhaps TRBD1 as D (6 bases). With 0 bases removed from V and 0 bases from J, the gap between germline ends came to 13 bases. The germline CDR1 and CDR2 sequences are SGDLS and YYNGEE. The length of the CDR3 is 17 residues. The CDR3 reads CASSVGTGQNSNQPQHF. The CDR3 DNA reads TGTGCCAGCAGCGTAGGGACCGGACAGAATAGCAATCAGCCCCAGCATTTT. Based on the CDR3 plus reference TRBV9 and TRBJ1-5, the full variable domain is DSGVTQTPKHLITATGQRVTLRCSPRSGDLSVYWYQQSLDQGLQFLIQYYNGEERAKGNILERFSAQQFPDLHSELNLSSLELGDSALYFCASSVGTGQNSNQPQHFGDGTRLSIL.

This clone appeared a single time. V gene TRBV18 combines with J gene TRBJ2-4, with 7 nucleotides matching TRBD1. The CDR3 runs to 16 residues. J was trimmed by 0 bases and V by 2 bases; bases with no gene match: 4. Germline-derived CDR1 and CDR2 are KGHSH and LQKENI. The CDR3 reads CASSPGDRLAKNIQYF. As DNA, the CDR3 is TGTGCCAGCTCACCAGGGGACAGACTAGCCAAAAACATTCAGTACTTC.

The chain couples TRBV9 to TRBJ2-5; 11 positions agree with TRBD2. CDR1 SGDLS and CDR2 YYNGEE come from the germline V gene. With 1 base clipped from V and 2 bases from J, the junction kept 7 bases outside the gene matches. The CDR3 has 17 residues. The CDR3 region is CASSVLGASGRQETQYF. CDR3 DNA sequence: TGTGCCAGCAGCGTACTCGGGGCTAGCGGGAGGCAAGAGACCCAGTACTTC. The full variable domain, completed using reference TRBV9 and TRBJ2-5, is DSGVTQTPKHLITATGQRVTLRCSPRSGDLSVYWYQQSLDQGLQFLIQYYNGEERAKGNILERFSAQQFPDLHSELNLSSLELGDSALYFCASSVLGASGRQETQYFGPGTRLLVL.

The chain couples TRBV13 to TRBJ1-1; perhaps TRBD1 as D (5 bases). There are 15 residues in the CDR3. The germline V and J ends were trimmed by 6 bases and 0 bases, with 14 bases remaining between them. Germline loops: CDR1 PRHDT, CDR2 FYEKMQ (reference sequence). The DNA of the CDR3 is TGTGCCAGCAGGCCATTGGAGGGGATGAACACTGAAGCTTTCTTT. Its translation is CASRPLEGMNTEAFF.

The chain employs TRBV10-1 and TRBJ2-2, with 14 bases aligning to TRBD2. J lost 5 bases, V lost 5 bases, and 7 bases had no gene match. The CDR3 length is 17 residues. Per the germline V gene, CDR1 is WNHNN and CDR2 is SYGVQD (reference sequence). The CDR3 DNA reads as TGCGCCAGCAGTACCCGGACTAGCGGGAGGTTTACCGGGGAGCTGTTTTTT. It codes for CASSTRTSGRFTGELFF.

This chain joins TRBV10-3 and TRBJ2-7; 11 bases fit TRBD1. The germline gives CDR1 ENHRY, CDR2 SYGVKD. Trimming at V came to 4 bases and at J to 0 bases, leaving 2 bases not matched to a gene. CDR3 length equals 15 residues. The CDR3 reads CAISAGTGGSYEQYF. The CDR3 coding sequence is TGTGCCATCAGTGCCGGGACAGGGGGCTCCTACGAGCAGTACTTC.

The V and J genes are TRBV6-1 and TRBJ2-7; TRBD2 agrees at 12 bases. V lost 11 bases, J lost 2 bases, and 4 bases stayed unmatched. Germline V gene sequence: CDR1 MNHNS, CDR2 SASEGT. This CDR3 region has 13 residues. CDR3 nucleotide sequence: TGTGCCGCCCGACTAGCGGGGGCCTACGAGCAGTACTTC. This codes for CAARLAGAYEQYF.

V and J are TRBV5-4 and TRBJ2-7; maybe TRBD2 (6 bases). The CDR3 is 14 amino acids. V gave up 4 bases and J gave up 0 bases, with 11 bases separating them. The germline CDR1 and CDR2 sequences are SGHNT and YYREEE (reference sequence). The CDR3 nucleotides read TGTGCCAGCAGCATCGGAGGGGCCTCCTACGAGCAGTACTTC. This encodes CASSIGGASYEQYF.

In nucleotides, the CDR3 is TGTGCCAGCAGTCGCCAAGTGATAGCGGGGGGCAATGAGCAGTTCTTC. This translates into CASSRQVIAGGNEQFF. J is TRBJ2-1 and V is TRBV27; 10 nucleotides align to TRBD2. This CDR3 is 16 amino acids long. Germline CDR1 is MNHEY and CDR2 is SMNVEV (reference sequence). V dropped 5 bases and J dropped 6; count of bases not matched to a gene: 10.

CDR3: CASRPTRVGEQFF. CDR3 sequence (DNA): TGTGCCAGCAGACCAACTAGAGTTGGCGAGCAGTTCTTC. The chain joins TRBV7-8 to TRBJ2-1, with TRBD2 as a possible D gene (5 bases). The V gene's germline CDR1 is SGHVS and CDR2 FQNEAQ. The CDR3 consists of 13 residues. The V end lost 6 bases, the J end lost 10 bases, and 16 bases lay between the germline ends.